This passage covers 13 T cell receptor beta chains from one sample sequenced in a study of blood T cell repertoires in COVID-19. Some clones are missing from TCRdb's copy, which holds only in-frame ones; the method was immunoSEQ multiplex PCR. This table holds hundreds of thousands of clones, 80% to 90% found once. The specimen sequenced was PBMCs or T cells enriched from blood (not recorded which). The origin of the receptors is a man between 25 and 39 years old who had recovered from COVID-19.

The chain joins TRBV28 to TRBJ2-7, with 9 bases matching TRBD2. V was clipped by 7 bases and J by 1 base; unmatched bases: 8. Looked up from germline, CDR1 is MDHEN and CDR2 is SYDVKM. CDR3 length: 15 residues. This CDR3 reads CASTIGLAGSYEQYF. The CDR3 bases are TGTGCCAGCACCATCGGCCTAGCGGGGTCCTACGAGCAGTACTTC. The full variable domain, its missing parts supplied by reference TRBV28 and TRBJ2-7, is DVKVTQSSRYLVKRTGEKVFLECVQDMDHENMFWYRQDPGLGLRLIYFSYDVKMKEKGDIPEGYSVSREKKERFSLILESASTNQTSMYLCASTIGLAGSYEQYFGPGTRLTVT.

This chain joins TRBV30 and TRBJ1-6, with TRBD1 matching 7 bases. This CDR3 has 14 amino acids. After removal of 4 bases from V and 8 bases from J, the junction contained 8 bases not matched to a gene. Germline V gene data show CDR1 as GTSNPN and CDR2 as SVGIG (reference sequence). CDR3 sequence reads: CAWTHPDRDSPLHF. In DNA, the CDR3 is TGTGCCTGGACCCACCCCGACAGGGATTCACCCCTCCACTTT.

This clone was detected only once. This chain uses TRBV5-5 with TRBJ2-7, with 8 bases lining up with TRBD1. This CDR3 has 16 residues. V dropped 4 bases and J dropped 0; count of bases not matched to a gene: 9. Per germline, CDR1 SGHKS and CDR2 YYEKEE (reference sequence). The CDR3 nucleotides are TGTGCCAGCAGCCTGGGTGCAGGGGGCTTCTCCTACGAGCAGTACTTC. This sequence encodes CASSLGAGGFSYEQYF.

The rearrangement links TRBV7-3 to TRBJ2-1; 7 bases map to TRBD2. The CDR3 consists of 15 residues. Trimming took 5 bases from V and 0 from J; bases not matched to a gene: 4. Germline V gene lookup returns CDR1 SGHTA and CDR2 FQGTGA. CDR3 sequence reads: CASSHRTSSYNEQFF. DNA for the CDR3: TGTGCCAGCAGCCATCGGACTAGCTCCTACAATGAGCAGTTCTTC.

The V and J genes are TRBV28 and TRBJ1-2, with D possibly TRBD1 on 5 matching bases. The CDR3 covers 13 residues. The germline V gene encodes CDR1 MDHEN and CDR2 SYDVKM. Trimming cost V 6 bases and J 8 bases, with 16 bases left between them. CDR3 protein: CASSPVRDWGYTF. CDR3 bases: TGTGCCAGCAGCCCCGTTCGGGACTGGGGCTACACCTTC.

The genes are TRBV19 and TRBJ1-5; D gene uncertain. CDR3 length: 12 amino acids. Trimming cost V 6 bases and J 3 bases, with 6 bases left between them. The germline CDR1 and CDR2 sequences are LNHDA and SQIVND (reference sequence). The CDR3 spells CASRYSNQPQHF. CDR3 nucleotide sequence: TGTGCCAGTAGGTACTCCAATCAGCCCCAGCATTTT.

The V call is TRBV7-9, the J call TRBJ1-5, with D perhaps TRBD1 (5 bases). The germline V gene has CDR1 SEHNR and CDR2 FQNEAQ (reference sequence). Trimming removed 5 bases at V and 2 bases at J, with 16 bases between. This CDR3 region has 16 residues. Written as DNA, the CDR3 is TGTGCCAGCAGCCAAGACGGGGGTTGGGGCAATCAGCCCCAGCATTTT. Residues: CASSQDGGWGNQPQHF.

The rearrangement joins TRBV7-2 to TRBJ2-3; TRBD2 matches at 9 bases. The CDR3 is made up of 16 amino acids. The V gene end was trimmed by 5 bases and the J gene end by 2 bases; junction bases not matched to a gene: 8. Per the germline V gene, CDR1 is SGHTA and CDR2 is FQGNSA. CDR3 sequence reads: CASSQSGGRATDTQYF. The DNA of the CDR3 is TGTGCCAGCAGCCAGTCGGGCGGGAGGGCCACAGATACGCAGTATTTT.

The V call is TRBV28, the J call TRBJ1-2, with TRBD1 identical over 7 bases. Trimming cost V 10 bases and J 1 base; bases outside gene matches: 18. Germline V gene lookup returns CDR1 MDHEN and CDR2 SYDVKM. The CDR3 runs to 17 residues. DNA of the CDR3: TGTGCCATCGAGAGGGGGACAGCCCGGGCCGTTAACTATGGCTACACCTTC. Translated: CAIERGTARAVNYGYTF.

The chain has TRBV20-1 and TRBJ2-5; tentatively, D is TRBD1 (5 bases). The CDR3 covers 13 residues. Germline-derived CDR1 and CDR2 are DFQATT and SNEGSKA (reference sequence). The ends were cut back, 3 bases at V and 5 bases at J, with 13 bases in the middle. The CDR3 sequence: CSASWQGYETQYF. In nucleotides, the CDR3 is TGCAGTGCTAGTTGGCAGGGTTACGAGACCCAGTACTTC.

V and J are TRBV7-2 and TRBJ1-5; weak D call: TRBD1 (5 bases). CDR3 size: 14 residues. CDR1 SGHTA and CDR2 FQGNSA come from the germline V gene. With 4 bases removed from V and 6 bases from J, the gap between germline ends came to 13 bases. This CDR3 is CASSYLGVSQPQHF. DNA of the CDR3: TGTGCCAGCAGCTACCTAGGGGTCAGTCAGCCCCAGCATTTT. Supplemented by reference TRBV7-2 and TRBJ1-5, the full variable domain reads GAGVSQSPSNKVTEKGKDVELRCDPISGHTALYWYRQSLGQGLEFLIYFQGNSAPDKSGLPSDRFSAERTGGSVSTLTIQRTQQEDSAVYLCASSYLGVSQPQHFGDGTRLSIL.

This chain uses TRBV9 with TRBJ2-7; TRBD1 might be the D (5 bases). Germline values: CDR1 SGDLS, CDR2 YYNGEE. The CDR3 is 14 amino acids. The germline V and J ends were trimmed by 0 bases and 2 bases, with 9 bases remaining between them. The CDR3 is CASSVAGYPYEQYF. The CDR3 nucleotides read TGTGCCAGCAGCGTAGCAGGGTACCCCTACGAGCAGTACTTC.

This chain joins TRBV18 and TRBJ1-5; D may be TRBD1 (5 bases). V lost 4 bases to trimming and J lost 7 bases, with 11 bases between them. CDR1 KGHSH and CDR2 LQKENI come from the germline V gene. CDR3 size: 13 residues. The CDR3 reads CASSLGSGQPQHF. Written as DNA, the CDR3 is TGTGCCAGCTCACTTGGTTCAGGGCAGCCCCAGCATTTT.